The rows below give T cell receptor beta chains drawn from one sample of a study of identical twins. MiXCR was run by TCRdb on the 5' RACE reads, yielding one entry per CDR3 protein. Of roughly 500,000 distinct CDR3 sequences in the sample, 22% were seen once. This sample was also put to use in a study of T cells expressing NK-cell markers.

Sequencing used CD4+ T cells sorted from blood. These receptors were collected from a woman aged 18-29 years in good health. CDR3s include the opening cysteine and the closing phenylalanine or tryptophan.

v_gene | CDR3aa
TRBV7-3 | CASSPPGFVEQFF
TRBV18 | CASFPDRATGELFF
TRBV7-9 | CASSSTFSRLEQYF
TRBV20-1 | CSATSGNEQYF
TRBV27 | CASGPPGQVSTEAFF
TRBV12-3/TRBV12-4 | CASSVQGRGYNIQYF
TRBV4-1 | CASSQSGLAGGPVGETQYF
TRBV7-2 | CASSGAGANTGELFF
TRBV29-1 | CSVTEVHNEQFF
TRBV20-1 | CSARRSGTSADTQYF
TRBV20-1 | CSATDRVAFF
TRBV9 | CASSVEGDSDTQYF
TRBV5-5 | CASRGTRAQDSPLHF
TRBV24-1 | CATSDGTSYEQYF
TRBV20-1 | CSASEGVDYGYTF
TRBV18 | CASSLSSSEREKLFF
TRBV4-3 | CASSQGAEPGANVLTF
TRBV9 | CASSRDSSYEQYF
TRBV12-3/TRBV12-4 | CASRPSGRAGYEQYF
TRBV30 | CAQRWRTAGELFF